A single T cell receptor beta chain is shown here with its context. The data were taken from a study of regulatory T cells in long-lasting Graves disease. The TCR beta library used iRepertoire HTBI primers with Arm-PCR amplification of CDR3. Via MiXCR, TCRdb re-called the multiplex PCR reads, giving one row per CDR3 protein. Of fewer than 550,000 distinct CDR3 sequences in the sample, roughly 17% are singletons; the top ten hold about a quarter. Time point in this sample: newly diagnosed GD, antithyroid drugs for less than 3 months. RNA from PBMCs was the source of the TCR library. This CDR3 contains 14 residues. J lost 7 bases, V lost 0 bases, and 4 bases had no gene match. Germline CDR1 and CDR2: MRHNA and SNTAGT. Separately, the same data were catalogued under a study of T cells in Graves' hyperthyroidism and ophthalmopathy.

The J gene is TRBJ2-3, the V gene TRBV6-4; TRBD2 matches at 7 bases. This receptor was taken from a woman aged 18-35 years with Graves disease. The specimen comprised peripheral blood mononuclear cells (PBMCs), sampled at new diagnosis, from a patient treated with antithyroid drugs. CDR3 sequence reads: CASSDSVGGNTQYF. Here the CDR3 DNA reads TGTGCCAGCAGTGACTCTGTGGGGGGGAATACGCAGTATTTT.